This T cell receptor (beta chain) was recorded in a study of shared clonotypes between healthy human individuals. Repertoires were generated with immunoSEQ multiplex PCR, while TCRdb's copy carries only in-frame clones and drops some. The table lists about 2.3 million clones, approximately 95% of them singletons, with approximately 0.4% in the top ten. CDR1 and CDR2 from the germline V gene are SGHTA and FQGNSA. V was pared by 5 bases and J by 6 bases, with 22 bases between. This CDR3 has 17 residues. The chain joins TRBV7-2 to TRBJ2-2, with a weak D call TRBD2 (6 bases). The sequenced material came from naive CD4+ T cells from PBMCs. Subset defined: CD45RA+ positively selected. This TCR was recovered from a man between 18 and 29 years old in good health. Some clones in this sample may be carry-over from other donors' samples. In DNA, the CDR3 is TGTGCCAGCAGCCCCGCTTTCGGGGGAGGCCGCTCCGGGGAGCTGTTTTTT. The encoded protein is CASSPAFGGGRSGELFF. The full variable domain, its missing parts supplied by reference TRBV7-2 and TRBJ2-2, is GAGVSQSPSNKVTEKGKDVELRCDPISGHTALYWYRQSLGQGLEFLIYFQGNSAPDKSGLPSDRFSAERTGGSVSTLTIQRTQQEDSAVYLCASSPAFGGGRSGELFFGEGSRLTVL.